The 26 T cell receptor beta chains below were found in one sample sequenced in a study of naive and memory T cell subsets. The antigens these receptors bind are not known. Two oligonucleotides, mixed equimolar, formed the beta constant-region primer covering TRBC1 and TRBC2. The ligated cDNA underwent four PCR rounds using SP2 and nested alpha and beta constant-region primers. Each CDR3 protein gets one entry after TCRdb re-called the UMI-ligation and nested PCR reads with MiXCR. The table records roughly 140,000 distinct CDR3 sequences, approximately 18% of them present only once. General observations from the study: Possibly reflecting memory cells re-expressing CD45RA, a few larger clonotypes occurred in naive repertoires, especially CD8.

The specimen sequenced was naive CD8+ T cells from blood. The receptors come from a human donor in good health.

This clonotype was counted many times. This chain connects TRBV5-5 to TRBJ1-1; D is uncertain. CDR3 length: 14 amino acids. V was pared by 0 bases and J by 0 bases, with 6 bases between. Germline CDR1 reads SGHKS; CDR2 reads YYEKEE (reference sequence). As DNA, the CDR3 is TGTGCCAGCAGCTTGGACATAATGAACACTGAAGCTTTCTTT. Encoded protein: CASSLDIMNTEAFF. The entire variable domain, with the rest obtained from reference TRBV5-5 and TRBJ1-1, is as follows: DAGVTQSPTHLIKTRGQQVTLRCSPISGHKSVSWYQQVLGQGPQFIFQYYEKEERGRGNFPDRFSARQFPNYSSELNVNALLLGDSALYLCASSLDIMNTEAFFGQGTRLTVV.

The CDR3 coding sequence is TGTGCCAGCGGAGACGGAGGGAGGTACGAGCAGTACTTC. Its translation: CASGDGGRYEQYF. V is TRBV9 and J is TRBJ2-7, with a possible D match to TRBD2 (6 bases). The CDR3 runs 13 residues. Trimming removed 7 bases at V and 4 bases at J, with 15 bases between. From germline, CDR1 is SGDLS and CDR2 YYNGEE.

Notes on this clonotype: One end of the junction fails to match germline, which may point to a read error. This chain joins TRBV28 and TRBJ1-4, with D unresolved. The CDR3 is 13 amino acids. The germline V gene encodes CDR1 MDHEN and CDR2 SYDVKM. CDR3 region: CATSLDAGEKLFF. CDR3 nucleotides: TGTGCCACCAGTTTAGATGCCGGGGAAAAACTGTTTTTT.

The CDR3 nucleotides read TGTGCCAGCAGCTCGGGACTAGCGGTGGATACGCAGTATTTT. Encoded protein: CASSSGLAVDTQYF. The J gene is TRBJ2-3, the V gene TRBV11-1, with 11 bases aligning to TRBD2. The length of the CDR3 is 14 residues. Trimming removed 4 bases from V and 6 bases from J; junction bases left unmatched: 3. CDR1 and CDR2 from the germline V gene are SGHAT and FQDESV (reference sequence).

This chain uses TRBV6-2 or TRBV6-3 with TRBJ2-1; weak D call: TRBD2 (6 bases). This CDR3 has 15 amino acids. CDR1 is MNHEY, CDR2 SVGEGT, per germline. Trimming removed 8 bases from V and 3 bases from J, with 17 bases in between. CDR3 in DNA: TGTGCCAGCGACGATTACCGGGAGAACTACAATGAGCAGTTCTTC. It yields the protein CASDDYRENYNEQFF.

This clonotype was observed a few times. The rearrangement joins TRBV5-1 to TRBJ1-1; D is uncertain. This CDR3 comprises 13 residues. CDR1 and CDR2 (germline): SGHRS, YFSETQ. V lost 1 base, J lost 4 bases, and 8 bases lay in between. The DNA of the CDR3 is TGCGCCAGCAGCTTGTCCCGAGCCACTGAAGCTTTCTTT. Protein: CASSLSRATEAFF.

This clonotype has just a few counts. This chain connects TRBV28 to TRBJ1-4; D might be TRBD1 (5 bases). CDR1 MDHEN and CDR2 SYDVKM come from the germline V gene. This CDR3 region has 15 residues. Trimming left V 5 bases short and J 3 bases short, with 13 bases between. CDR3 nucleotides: TGTGCCAGCAGTCCCCGCAGGGCCCCTAATGAAAAACTGTTTTTT. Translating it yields CASSPRRAPNEKLFF.

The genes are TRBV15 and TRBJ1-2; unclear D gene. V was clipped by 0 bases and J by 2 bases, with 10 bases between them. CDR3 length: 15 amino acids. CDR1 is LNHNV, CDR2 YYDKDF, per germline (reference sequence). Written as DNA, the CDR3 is TGTGCCACCAGCAGAGATTCGCGGATAAACTATGGCTACACCTTC. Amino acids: CATSRDSRINYGYTF.

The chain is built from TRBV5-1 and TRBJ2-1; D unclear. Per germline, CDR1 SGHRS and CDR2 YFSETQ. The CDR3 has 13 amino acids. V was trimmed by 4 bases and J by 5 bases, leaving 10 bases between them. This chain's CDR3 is CASSPNEDNEQFF. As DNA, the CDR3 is TGCGCCAGCAGCCCAAACGAGGACAATGAGCAGTTCTTC.

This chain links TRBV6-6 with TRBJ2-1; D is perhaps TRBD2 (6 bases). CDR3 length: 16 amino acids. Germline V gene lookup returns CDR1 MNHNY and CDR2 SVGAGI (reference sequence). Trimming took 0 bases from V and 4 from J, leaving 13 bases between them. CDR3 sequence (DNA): TGTGCCAGCAGTTACTCGTGGGTAGCGGAGTACAATGAGCAGTTCTTC. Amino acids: CASSYSWVAEYNEQFF.

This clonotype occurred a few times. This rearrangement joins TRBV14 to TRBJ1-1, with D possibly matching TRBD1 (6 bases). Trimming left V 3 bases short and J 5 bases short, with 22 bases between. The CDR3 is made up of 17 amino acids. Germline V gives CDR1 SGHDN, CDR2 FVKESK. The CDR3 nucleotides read TGTGCCAGCAGCCACATAAAGGGGGGACTAGAAAGAACTGAAGCTTTCTTT. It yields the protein CASSHIKGGLERTEAFF.

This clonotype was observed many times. The CDR3 is CASSLVPLGNYEQYF. For the CDR3, the DNA is TGTGCCAGCAGTTTAGTCCCCCTCGGCAACTACGAGCAGTACTTC. The chain employs TRBV12-3 or TRBV12-4 and TRBJ2-7; D gene ambiguous. Trimming shortened V by 1 base and J by 3 bases, and 13 bases separated the two germline ends. There are 15 residues in the CDR3.

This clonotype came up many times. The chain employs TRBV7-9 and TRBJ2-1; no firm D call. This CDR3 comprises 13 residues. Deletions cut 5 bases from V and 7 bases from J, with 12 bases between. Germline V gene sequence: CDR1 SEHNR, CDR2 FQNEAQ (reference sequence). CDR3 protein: CASSPEERNEQFF. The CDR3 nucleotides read TGTGCCAGCAGCCCAGAGGAGAGGAATGAGCAGTTCTTC.

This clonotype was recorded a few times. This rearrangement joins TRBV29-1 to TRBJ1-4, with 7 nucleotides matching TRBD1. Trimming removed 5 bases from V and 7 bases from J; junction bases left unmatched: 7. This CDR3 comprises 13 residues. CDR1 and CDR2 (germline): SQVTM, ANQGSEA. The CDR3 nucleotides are TGCAGCGTTAGGGACAGTCGGACTGAAAAACTGTTTTTT. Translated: CSVRDSRTEKLFF. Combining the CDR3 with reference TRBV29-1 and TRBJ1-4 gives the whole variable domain SAVISQKPSRDICQRGTSLTIQCQVDSQVTMMFWYRQQPGQSLTLIATANQGSEATYESGFVIDKFPISRPNLTFSTLTVSNMSPEDSSIYLCSVRDSRTEKLFFGSGTQLSVL.

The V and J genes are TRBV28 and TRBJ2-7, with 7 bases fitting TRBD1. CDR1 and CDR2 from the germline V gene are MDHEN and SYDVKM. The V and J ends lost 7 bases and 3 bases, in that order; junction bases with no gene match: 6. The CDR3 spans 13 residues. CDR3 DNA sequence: TGTGCCAGCACCCTGGGACAGTTCTACGAGCAGTACTTC. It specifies CASTLGQFYEQYF.

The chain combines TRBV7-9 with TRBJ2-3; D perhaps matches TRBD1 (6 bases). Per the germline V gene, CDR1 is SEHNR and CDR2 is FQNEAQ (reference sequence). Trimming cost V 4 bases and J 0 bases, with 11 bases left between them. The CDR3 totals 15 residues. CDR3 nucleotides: TGTGCCAGCAGCTCCATAGGGGGAAGCACAGATACGCAGTATTTT. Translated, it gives CASSSIGGSTDTQYF.

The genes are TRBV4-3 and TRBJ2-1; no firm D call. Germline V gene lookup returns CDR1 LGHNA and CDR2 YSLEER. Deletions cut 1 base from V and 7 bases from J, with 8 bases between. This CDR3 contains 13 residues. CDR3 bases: TGCGCCAGCAGCCAAGGCGGCTCGAATGAGCAGTTCTTC. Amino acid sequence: CASSQGGSNEQFF.

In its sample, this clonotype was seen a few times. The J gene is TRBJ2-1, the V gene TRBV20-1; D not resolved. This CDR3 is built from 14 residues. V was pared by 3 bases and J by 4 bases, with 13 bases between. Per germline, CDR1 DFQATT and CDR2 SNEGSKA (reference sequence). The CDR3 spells CSASAVGQYNEQFF. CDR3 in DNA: TGCAGTGCTAGCGCCGTCGGCCAGTACAATGAGCAGTTCTTC.

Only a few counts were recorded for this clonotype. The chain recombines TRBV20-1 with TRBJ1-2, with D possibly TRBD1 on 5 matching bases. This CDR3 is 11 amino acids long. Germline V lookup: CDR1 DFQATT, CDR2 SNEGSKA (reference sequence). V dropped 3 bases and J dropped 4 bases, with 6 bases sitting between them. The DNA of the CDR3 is TGCAGTGCTAGCAGGGCCTATGGCTACACCTTC. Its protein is CSASRAYGYTF.

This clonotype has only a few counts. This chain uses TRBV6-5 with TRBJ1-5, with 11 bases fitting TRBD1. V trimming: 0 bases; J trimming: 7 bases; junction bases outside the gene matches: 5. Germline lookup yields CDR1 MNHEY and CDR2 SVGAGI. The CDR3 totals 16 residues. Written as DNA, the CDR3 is TGTGCCAGCAGTTACTCGGGGACAGGGGGTTCGCAGCCCCAGCATTTT. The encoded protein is CASSYSGTGGSQPQHF.

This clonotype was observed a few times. The CDR3 DNA sequence: TGTGCCAGCAGCCAAGATGGTCCGGAGCAGTACTTC. It encodes CASSQDGPEQYF. This chain joins TRBV3-1 and TRBJ2-7; D is unclear. Germline-derived CDR1 and CDR2 are LGHDT and YNNKEL (reference sequence). Trimming left V 0 bases short and J 7 bases short, with 7 bases between. The CDR3 runs to 12 residues.

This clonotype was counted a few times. CDR3 protein: CASSLGLSATNEKLFF. CDR3 bases: TGTGCCAGCAGTTTAGGACTCAGTGCAACTAATGAAAAACTGTTTTTT. The J gene is TRBJ1-4, the V gene TRBV28, with D unclear. The germline CDR1 and CDR2 sequences are MDHEN and SYDVKM. Trimming shortened V by 2 bases and J by 0 bases, and 10 bases separated the two germline ends. The CDR3 is 16 amino acids.

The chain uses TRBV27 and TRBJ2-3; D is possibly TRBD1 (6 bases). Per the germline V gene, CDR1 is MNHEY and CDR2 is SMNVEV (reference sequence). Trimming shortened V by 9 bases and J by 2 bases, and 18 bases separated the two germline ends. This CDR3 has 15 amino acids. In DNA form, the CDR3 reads TGTGCCAGTTCTTACCCAGGGGCGCCCACAGATACGCAGTATTTT. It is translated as CASSYPGAPTDTQYF.

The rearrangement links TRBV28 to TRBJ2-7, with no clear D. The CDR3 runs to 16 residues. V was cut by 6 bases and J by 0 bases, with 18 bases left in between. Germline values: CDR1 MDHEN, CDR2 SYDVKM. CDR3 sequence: CASSPLPGRSSYEQYF. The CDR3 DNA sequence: TGTGCCAGCAGCCCCCTCCCCGGGCGGAGCTCCTACGAGCAGTACTTC.

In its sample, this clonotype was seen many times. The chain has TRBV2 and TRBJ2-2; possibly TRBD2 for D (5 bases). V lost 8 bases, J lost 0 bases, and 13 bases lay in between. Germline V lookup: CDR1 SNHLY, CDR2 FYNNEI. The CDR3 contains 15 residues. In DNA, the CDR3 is TGTGCCAGCCCTAGCCGGGCTTCGAACACCGGGGAGCTGTTTTTT. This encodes CASPSRASNTGELFF.

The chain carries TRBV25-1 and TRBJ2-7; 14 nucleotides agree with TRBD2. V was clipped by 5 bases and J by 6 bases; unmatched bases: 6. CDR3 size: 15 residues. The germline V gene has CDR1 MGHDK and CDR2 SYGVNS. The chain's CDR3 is CASSYSGTSGSEQYF. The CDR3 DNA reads TGTGCCAGCAGTTACAGCGGGACTAGCGGGAGCGAGCAGTACTTC.